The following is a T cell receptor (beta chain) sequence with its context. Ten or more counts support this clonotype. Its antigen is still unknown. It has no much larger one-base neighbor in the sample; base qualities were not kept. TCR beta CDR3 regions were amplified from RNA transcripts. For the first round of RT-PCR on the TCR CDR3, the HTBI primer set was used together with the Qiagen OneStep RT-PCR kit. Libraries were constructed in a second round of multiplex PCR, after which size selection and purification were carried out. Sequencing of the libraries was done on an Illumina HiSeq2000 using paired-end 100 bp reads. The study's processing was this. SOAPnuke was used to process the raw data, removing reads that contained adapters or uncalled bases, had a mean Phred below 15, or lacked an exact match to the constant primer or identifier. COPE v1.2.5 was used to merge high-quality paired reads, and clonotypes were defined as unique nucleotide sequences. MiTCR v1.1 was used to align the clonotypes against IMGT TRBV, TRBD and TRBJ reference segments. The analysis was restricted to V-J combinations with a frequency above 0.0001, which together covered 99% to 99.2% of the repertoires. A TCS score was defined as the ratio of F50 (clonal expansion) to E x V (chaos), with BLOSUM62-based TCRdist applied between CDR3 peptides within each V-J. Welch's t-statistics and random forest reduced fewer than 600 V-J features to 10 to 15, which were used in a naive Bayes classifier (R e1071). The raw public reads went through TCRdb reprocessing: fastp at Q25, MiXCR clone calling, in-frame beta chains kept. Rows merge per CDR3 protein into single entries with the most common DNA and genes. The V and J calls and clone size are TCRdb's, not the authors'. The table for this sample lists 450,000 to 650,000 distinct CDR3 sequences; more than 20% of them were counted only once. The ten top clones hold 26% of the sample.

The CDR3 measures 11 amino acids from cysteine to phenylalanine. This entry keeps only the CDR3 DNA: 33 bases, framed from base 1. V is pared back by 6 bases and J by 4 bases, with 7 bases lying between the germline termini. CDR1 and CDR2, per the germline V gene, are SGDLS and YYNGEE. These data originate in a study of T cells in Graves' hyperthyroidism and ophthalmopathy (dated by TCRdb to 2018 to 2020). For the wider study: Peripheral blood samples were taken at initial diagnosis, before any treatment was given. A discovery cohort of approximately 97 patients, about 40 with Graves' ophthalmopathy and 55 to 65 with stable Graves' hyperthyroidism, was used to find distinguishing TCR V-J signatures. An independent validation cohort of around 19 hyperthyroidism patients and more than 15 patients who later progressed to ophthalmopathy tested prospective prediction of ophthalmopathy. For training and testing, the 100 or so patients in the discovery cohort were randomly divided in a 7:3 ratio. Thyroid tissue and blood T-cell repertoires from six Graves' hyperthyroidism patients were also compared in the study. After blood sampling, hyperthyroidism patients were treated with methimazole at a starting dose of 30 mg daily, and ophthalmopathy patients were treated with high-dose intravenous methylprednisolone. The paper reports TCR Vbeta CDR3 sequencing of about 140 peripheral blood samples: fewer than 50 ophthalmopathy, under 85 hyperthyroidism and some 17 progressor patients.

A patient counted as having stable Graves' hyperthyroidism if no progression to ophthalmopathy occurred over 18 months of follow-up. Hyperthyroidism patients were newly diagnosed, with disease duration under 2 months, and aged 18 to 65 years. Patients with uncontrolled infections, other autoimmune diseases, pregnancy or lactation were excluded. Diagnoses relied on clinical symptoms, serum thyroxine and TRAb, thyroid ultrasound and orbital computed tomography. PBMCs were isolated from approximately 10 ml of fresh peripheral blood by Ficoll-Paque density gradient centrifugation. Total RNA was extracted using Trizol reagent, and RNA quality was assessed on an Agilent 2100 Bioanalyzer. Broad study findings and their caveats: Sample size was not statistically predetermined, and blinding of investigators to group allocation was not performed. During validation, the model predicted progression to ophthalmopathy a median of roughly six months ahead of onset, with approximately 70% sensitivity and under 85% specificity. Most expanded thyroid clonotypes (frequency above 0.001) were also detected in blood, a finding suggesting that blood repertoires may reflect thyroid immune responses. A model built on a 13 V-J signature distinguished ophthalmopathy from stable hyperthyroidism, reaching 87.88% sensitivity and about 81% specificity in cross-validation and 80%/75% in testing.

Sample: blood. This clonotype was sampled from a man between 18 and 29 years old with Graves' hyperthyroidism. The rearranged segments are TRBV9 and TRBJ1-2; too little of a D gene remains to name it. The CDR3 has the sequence CASNSIYGYTF. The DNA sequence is TGTGCCAGCAATAGTATCTATGGCTACACCTTC.